This is a list of T cell receptor beta chains from one sample in a study of vaccination and CD4 T cells after COVID-19. Antigens of these TCRs are unknown. TCRdb reprocessed the PCR reads via MiXCR and lists one record per CDR3 protein. The data hold 10,000 to 14,000 distinct CDR3 sequences, with about 61% observed a single time. The source material was CD4+ T cells from blood, cultured in vitro, sampled before SARS-CoV-2 vaccination. The receptors here all came from a human donor who had recovered from COVID-19. The CDR3 runs from the conserved cysteine through the conserved F or W. D genes are given only for firm matches. Some rows mark clone size as missing; the rest say once, few, many or name a class of expanded clone.

V: TRBV15; J: TRBJ1-1; D: -; size: few; DNA: TGTGCCACCAGCAGGTTTGGTCGGAGCACTGAAGCTTTCTTT; CDR3: CATSRFGRSTEAFF
V: TRBV6-1; J: TRBJ1-1; D: -; size: -; DNA: TGTGCCAGCAGTCACGGGAACACTGAAGCTTTCTTT; CDR3: CASSHGNTEAFF
V: TRBV7-3; J: TRBJ1-2; D: TRBD1; size: once; DNA: TGTGCCAGCAGCTACGACAGGGGGCATGGCTACACCTTC; CDR3: CASSYDRGHGYTF
V: TRBV4-1; J: TRBJ1-2; D: -; size: -; DNA: TGCGCCAGCAGCCAACCCGACAGGACCTATGGCTACACCTTC; CDR3: CASSQPDRTYGYTF
V: TRBV20-1; J: TRBJ1-2; D: -; size: -; DNA: TGCAGTGCTACAAGCTGGTCGGGGAGCCATGGCTACACCTTC; CDR3: CSATSWSGSHGYTF
V: TRBV2; J: TRBJ2-1; D: TRBD2; size: -; DNA: TGTGCCAGCAGTAAAAGACCTAGCGGAAGTCAGACCTACAATGAGCAGTTCTTC; CDR3: CASSKRPSGSQTYNEQFF
V: TRBV6-1; J: TRBJ1-4; D: TRBD1; size: -; DNA: TGTGCCAGCAGCGACCCCGCTACAGGGGAAAGAACCAATGAAAAACTGTTTTTT; CDR3: CASSDPATGERTNEKLFF
V: TRBV7-9; J: TRBJ2-1; D: -; size: -; DNA: TGTGCCAGCCGCGGCCCATTCTCCTACAATGAGCAGTTCTTC; CDR3: CASRGPFSYNEQFF
V: TRBV6-2/TRBV6-3; J: TRBJ2-2; D: TRBD2; size: -; DNA: TGTGCCAGCAGTTCCCTTCCAGGACTAGCGGTTAACACCGGGGAGCTGTTTTTT; CDR3: CASSSLPGLAVNTGELFF
V: TRBV24-1; J: TRBJ2-5; D: -; size: -; DNA: TGTGCCACCGCAACCCAGTACTTC; CDR3: CATATQYF
V: TRBV20-1; J: TRBJ2-3; D: TRBD2; size: -; DNA: TGCAGTGCTAGAGATGCTAGCGGGAGTGCGACGGATACGCAGTATTTT; CDR3: CSARDASGSATDTQYF
V: TRBV27; J: TRBJ2-7; D: TRBD2; size: -; DNA: TGTGCCAGCAGTGGAGGGAGGGGCCTTTGGTACGAGCAGTACTTC; CDR3: CASSGGRGLWYEQYF
V: TRBV28; J: TRBJ2-7; D: TRBD1; size: -; DNA: TGTGCCAGCAGTCGCGACAGGGGATTCGTGCAGTACTTC; CDR3: CASSRDRGFVQYF